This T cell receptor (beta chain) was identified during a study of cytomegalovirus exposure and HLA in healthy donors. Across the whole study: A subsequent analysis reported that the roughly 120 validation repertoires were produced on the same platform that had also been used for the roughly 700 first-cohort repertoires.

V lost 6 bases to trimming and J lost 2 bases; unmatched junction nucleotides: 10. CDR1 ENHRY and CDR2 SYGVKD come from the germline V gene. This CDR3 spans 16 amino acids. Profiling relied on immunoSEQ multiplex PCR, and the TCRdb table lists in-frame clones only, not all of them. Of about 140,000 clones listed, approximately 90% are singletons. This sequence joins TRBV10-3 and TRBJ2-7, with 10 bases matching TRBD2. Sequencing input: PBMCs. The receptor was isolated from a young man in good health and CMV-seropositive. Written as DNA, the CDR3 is TGTGCCATCAGCCCCGTACCTAGCGGGGGTACCTACGAGCAGTACTTC. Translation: CAISPVPSGGTYEQYF.